This section outlines one TCR beta chain sequence together with its context. This record belongs to a study of blood T cell repertoires in COVID-19. Study background: Acute and convalescent COVID-19 samples came from the United States, Italy and Spain. The analysed material was cDNA or gDNA that came from T cells, B-cell-depleted T cells, or PBMCs.

In the original workflow: For nucleated cells, counts were estimated from reference gene primer amplification. The method was immunoSEQ multiplex PCR; TCRdb's version includes in-frame clones alone and lacks a portion of them. V and J calls and clone size come straight from that table; D and trimming were deduced from the DNA. The sample consists of over 55,000 clones, about 80% of them appearing once. Sequencing was carried out using peripheral blood. The sequence came from a woman aged 55-75 years with acute or convalescent COVID-19.

CDR3 loop: CASSLGRSGGTTDTQYF. The CDR3 DNA sequence: TGTGCCAGCAGCTTGGGGCGTAGCGGGGGGACCACAGATACGCAGTATTTT. This chain links TRBV5-4 with TRBJ2-3; TRBD2 matches at 10 bases. V lost 0 bases and J lost 2; bases outside the gene matches: 6. This CDR3 comprises 17 residues. Germline V lookup: CDR1 SGHNT, CDR2 YYREEE (reference sequence).